This T cell receptor (beta chain) emerged from a study of identical twins. TCRdb redid the calling of the 5' RACE reads with MiXCR, one entry per CDR3 protein. Of approximately 280,000 distinct CDR3 sequences in the sample, about 8.1% were seen once. The V gene's germline CDR1 is SGHRS and CDR2 YFSETQ. The junction had 4 bases not matched to a gene; V was cut back by 2 bases and J by 3 bases. The CDR3 runs 15 residues. The table lists this clonotype with many counts. The same data also contributed to another study, on yellow fever vaccine responses in identical twins.

The sequence came from a woman younger than 35 in good health. This chain connects TRBV5-1 to TRBJ2-1, with 8 positions matching TRBD2. The sample consisted of memory (CD45RO+) T cells sorted from blood. The CDR3 coding sequence is TGCGCCAGCAGCTTTGGGGCGGGAGGCTACAATGAGCAGTTCTTC. The encoded protein is CASSFGAGGYNEQFF.